This T cell receptor beta chain was profiled in a study of blood T cell repertoires in COVID-19. Study-wide background: Donors in the United States, Italy and Spain gave samples during acute or convalescent COVID-19. PBMCs, B-cell-depleted T cells, or T cells provided the cDNA or gDNA that made up the material.

Original processing notes: Using reference gene primer amplification, nucleated cell counts were estimated. The data were produced by immunoSEQ multiplex PCR, yet TCRdb's version contains in-frame clones alone and is incomplete. That table gives V, J and clone size, and the DNA gave D and trimming. The repertoire holds under 60,000 clones, with approximately 83% as singletons. A Seattle source enrolled patients during active infection and followed them longitudinally. From germline, CDR1 is MNHEY and CDR2 SVGAGI. The CDR3 runs to 14 residues. The V and J ends lost 6 bases and 0 bases respectively, with 11 bases between them. There are a few counts of this clone.

The sequence was obtained from a man under 40 with COVID-19, enrolled during active disease. Sequenced: peripheral blood. This chain connects TRBV6-5 to TRBJ1-2; D remains unclear. Here the CDR3 reads CASSPTPTNYGYTF. The CDR3 coding sequence is TGTGCCAGCAGCCCGACACCTACTAACTATGGCTACACCTTC.